The source of this T cell receptor (beta chain) is a study of blood T cell repertoires in COVID-19. Study information: Donors in the United States, Italy and Spain gave samples during acute or convalescent COVID-19. PBMCs, B-cell-depleted T cells, or T cells provided the cDNA or gDNA that made up the material.

Recruited during active infection, patients (from Seattle) were subsequently followed longitudinally. In the authors' workflow: Cell counts per sample came from amplifying reference gene primers. Generated by immunoSEQ multiplex PCR, the TCRdb table keeps only in-frame clones and is missing some. D and trimming come from the DNA, and the V and J calls and clone size come from that table. This sample has about 350,000 clones, with roughly 89% found just once. Source material: peripheral blood. The sequence was obtained from a woman aged 60-75 years with COVID-19, enrolled during active disease.

CDR3 in amino acids: CASLPGQSYGYTF. For the CDR3, the DNA is TGTGCCAGTCTCCCGGGACAGAGCTATGGCTACACCTTC. This chain links TRBV28 with TRBJ1-2; TRBD1 aligns across 7 bases. The CDR3 runs 13 residues. CDR1 MDHEN and CDR2 SYDVKM come from the germline V gene. V lost 9 bases, J lost 4 bases, and 8 bases stayed unmatched.